This TCR beta chain emerged from a study of T cell responses to AZD1222 COVID-19 vaccine. Findings and limits, study-wide: Repertoires in all cases were sampled only once the peak T cell response had passed.

On this clone: The target antigen is unknown.

In germline, CDR1 is SGDLS, CDR2 YYNGEE. This CDR3 is 14 amino acids long. V lost 3 bases and J lost 6; bases outside the gene matches: 7. Assay used: immunoSEQ multiplex PCR; TCRdb lists only in-frame clones, some missing. The profile covers about 190,000 clones, with 85% to 90% appearing a single time and 6.5% to 7% taken by the ten largest. The chain is built from TRBV9 and TRBJ1-1; 8 bases align to TRBD1. This specimen was peripheral blood, taken on day 0 of AZD1222 vaccination. The receptor was derived from an adult in good health. DNA for the CDR3: TGTGCCAGCAGCGCTCTCAGGGGGCTGTCTGAAGCTTTCTTT. Residues: CASSALRGLSEAFF.